Listed below are T cell receptor beta chains from one sample, sequenced in a study of identical twins' blood T cells. A single record per CDR3 protein comes from TCRdb applying MiXCR to the 5' RACE reads. The data contain hundreds of thousands of distinct CDR3 sequences, over 25% of them seen just once; the ten biggest clones take up around 5.6%. Sequencing used PBMCs. The source is a woman aged 18 to 55 in good health. The CDR3 runs from the conserved cysteine through the conserved F or W. Each record gives: J gene, clone size, V gene, D gene, CDR3 DNA, CDR3 protein. D genes are given only for firm matches. Size is omitted from some rows. Given values are once, few, many or a class for expanded clones.

j_gene: TRBJ1-2
abundance: few
v_gene: TRBV6-5
d_gene: .
CDR3nt: TGTGCCAGCAGTTACGACAGTTATGGCTACACCTTC
CDR3aa: CASSYDSYGYTF

j_gene: TRBJ1-2
abundance: .
v_gene: TRBV20-1
d_gene: .
CDR3nt: TGCAGTGCTTCTCTCAGTGACTATGGCTACACCTTC
CDR3aa: CSASLSDYGYTF

j_gene: TRBJ2-7
abundance: .
v_gene: TRBV13
d_gene: .
CDR3nt: TGTGCCAGCAGTTTAAAAGGAACCGACTACGAGCAGTACTTC
CDR3aa: CASSLKGTDYEQYF

j_gene: TRBJ1-1
abundance: .
v_gene: TRBV6-6
d_gene: .
CDR3nt: TGTGCCAGCAGTTACTCAGGGATTACTGGAGCTTTCTTT
CDR3aa: CASSYSGITGAFF

j_gene: TRBJ2-7
abundance: many
v_gene: TRBV7-8
d_gene: TRBD2
CDR3nt: TGTGCCAGCACCAGACTAGCTGGCTACGAGCAGTACTTC
CDR3aa: CASTRLAGYEQYF

j_gene: TRBJ1-1
abundance: .
v_gene: TRBV6-1
d_gene: .
CDR3nt: TGTGCCAGCAGTGACCCCTTTGGACGGATTGAAGCTTTCTTT
CDR3aa: CASSDPFGRIEAFF

j_gene: TRBJ2-2
abundance: few
v_gene: TRBV27
d_gene: .
CDR3nt: TGTGCCAGCAGTTTAATCGCCTTATCCGGCCTTAACACCGGGGAGCTGTTTTTT
CDR3aa: CASSLIALSGLNTGELFF

j_gene: TRBJ1-1
abundance: few
v_gene: TRBV7-9
d_gene: .
CDR3nt: TGTGCCAGCAGCTTAGGCCTCTCGACATCCCGGGGCACTGAAGCTTTCTTT
CDR3aa: CASSLGLSTSRGTEAFF

j_gene: TRBJ1-2
abundance: .
v_gene: TRBV20-1
d_gene: TRBD1
CDR3nt: TGCAGTGCTCGGACCTATCAGGGGGCGGGTGGCTACACCTTC
CDR3aa: CSARTYQGAGGYTF

j_gene: TRBJ2-1
abundance: many
v_gene: TRBV9
d_gene: TRBD2
CDR3nt: TGTGCCAGCAGGTCCTCAACTAGCGGCCCTCGGAATGAGCAGTTCTTC
CDR3aa: CASRSSTSGPRNEQFF